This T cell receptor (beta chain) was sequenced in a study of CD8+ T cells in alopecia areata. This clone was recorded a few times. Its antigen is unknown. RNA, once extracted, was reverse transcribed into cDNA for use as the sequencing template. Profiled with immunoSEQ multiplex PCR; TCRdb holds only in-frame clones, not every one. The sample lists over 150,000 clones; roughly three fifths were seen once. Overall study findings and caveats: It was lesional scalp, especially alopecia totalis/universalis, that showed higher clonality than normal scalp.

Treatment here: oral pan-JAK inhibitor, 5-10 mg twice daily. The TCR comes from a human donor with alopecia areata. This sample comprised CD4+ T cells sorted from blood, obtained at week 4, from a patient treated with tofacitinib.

In nucleotides, the CDR3 is TGTGCCTGGAGGGGACTAGCGGCTTACTCCTACGAGCAGTACTTC. Its translation: CAWRGLAAYSYEQYF. V is TRBV30 and J is TRBJ2-7; 11 nucleotides agree with TRBD2. The junction had 4 bases not matched to a gene; V was cut back by 3 bases and J by 0 bases. CDR1 is GTSNPN and CDR2 is SVGIG in the germline V gene (reference sequence). This CDR3 is built from 15 residues.